This T cell receptor beta chain was observed in a study of blood T cell repertoires in COVID-19. Study at large: Acute and convalescent COVID-19 specimens originated in the United States, Italy and Spain. Sources were T cells, B-cell-depleted T cells, or PBMCs; the material itself was cDNA or gDNA.

V shed 6 bases and J shed 1 base, with 12 bases lying between them. Germline V gene lookup returns CDR1 MDHEN and CDR2 SYDVKM. The CDR3 contains 14 residues. Source study methods: Amplification of reference gene primers was used by the study to estimate nucleated cell counts. The table came from immunoSEQ multiplex PCR; TCRdb's copy has only in-frame clones and leaves some out. That table gives V, J and clone size, and the DNA gave D and trimming. The repertoire holds about 320,000 clones, around 83% seen once, with 1% to 1.5% in the top ten. The sequencing input was peripheral blood. This sequence joins TRBV28 and TRBJ1-1, with D perhaps matching TRBD1 (6 bases). This clonotype was obtained from a woman in her forties or fifties with acute or convalescent COVID-19. The DNA of the CDR3 is TGTGCCAGCAGCAGCCCGGGACAGAACACTGAAGCTTTCTTT. Its protein is CASSSPGQNTEAFF.